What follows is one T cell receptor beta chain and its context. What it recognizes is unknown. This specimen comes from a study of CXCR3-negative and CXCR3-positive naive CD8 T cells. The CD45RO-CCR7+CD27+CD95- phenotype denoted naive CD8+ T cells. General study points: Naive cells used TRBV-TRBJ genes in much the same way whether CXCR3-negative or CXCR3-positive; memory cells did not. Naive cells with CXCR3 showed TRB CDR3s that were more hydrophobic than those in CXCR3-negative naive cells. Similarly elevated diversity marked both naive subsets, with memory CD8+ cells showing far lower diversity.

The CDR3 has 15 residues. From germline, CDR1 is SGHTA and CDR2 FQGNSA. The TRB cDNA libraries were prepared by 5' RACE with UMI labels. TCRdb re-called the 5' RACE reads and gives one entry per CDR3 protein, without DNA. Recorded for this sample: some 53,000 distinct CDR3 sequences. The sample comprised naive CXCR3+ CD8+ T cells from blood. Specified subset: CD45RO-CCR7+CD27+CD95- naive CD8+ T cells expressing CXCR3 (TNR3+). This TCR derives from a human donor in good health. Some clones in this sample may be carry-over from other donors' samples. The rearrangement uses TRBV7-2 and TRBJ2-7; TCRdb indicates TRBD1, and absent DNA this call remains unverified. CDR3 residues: CASSSTGSGLYEQYF.